This TCR beta chain was captured by sequencing in a study of control samples from healthy donors and cancer patients. Germline assignment: CDR1 SGHTA and CDR2 FQGNSA. Trimming pared 3 bases from V and 5 bases from J, leaving 10 bases between. CDR3 length equals 13 residues. The assay was immunoSEQ multiplex PCR, and TCRdb's table has in-frame clones only and misses some. The sample has under 450,000 clones, about nine tenths seen once; the top ten hold 5.5% to 7.5%. The sequencing sample was made of PBMCs. The sequence was obtained from a man between 35 and 55 years old with head and neck cancer. The rearrangement uses TRBV7-2 and TRBJ2-5, with a possible D match to TRBD2 (5 bases). The CDR3 DNA reads TGTGCCAGCAGCTTCGGGTTAGCGGAGACCCAGTACTTC. This sequence encodes CASSFGLAETQYF.